This entry features one T cell receptor beta chain sequence. Sequencing used immunoSEQ multiplex PCR; TCRdb keeps in-frame clones, though not all of them. This sample has around 1.1 million clones, with roughly 80% found just once. This sample stems from a study of shared clonotypes between healthy human individuals. Germline CDR1 SGHAT, CDR2 FQNNGV. The CDR3 is made up of 17 amino acids. The V end lost 4 bases, the J end lost 0 bases, and 16 bases lay between the germline ends. The receptor's source is a young man in good health. Some clones in this sample may be carry-over from other donors' samples. Material: memory CD4+ T cells from PBMCs. Subset specified: CD45RA-negative fraction. V gene TRBV11-2 combines with J gene TRBJ1-3; D is unresolved. The CDR3 DNA reads as TGTGCCAGCAGCTCACGCCGATACATCGACTCTGGAAACACCATATATTTT. This encodes CASSSRRYIDSGNTIYF. Drawing the rest from reference TRBV11-2 and TRBJ1-3, the complete variable domain is EAGVAQSPRYKIIEKRQSVAFWCNPISGHATLYWYQQILGQGPKLLIQFQNNGVVDDSQLPKDRFSAERLKGVDSTLKIQPAKLEDSAVYLCASSSRRYIDSGNTIYFGEGSWLTVV.